The 14 T cell receptor beta chains given below trace back to one sample, sequenced in a study of T cells in Graves' hyperthyroidism and ophthalmopathy. TCR beta CDR3 regions were amplified from RNA. Using the HTBI primer set, a first-round RT-PCR was run on the TCR CDR3. Via MiXCR, TCRdb re-called the multiplex PCR reads, giving one row per CDR3 protein. The repertoire has approximately 430,000 distinct CDR3 sequences, around 14% of them found once; the top ten carry roughly 14%. Material for sequencing was blood. The receptors were gathered from a woman aged 18-30 years with Graves' hyperthyroidism.

A word on this clonotype: This may be a read error: a much more frequent sequence differs by one nucleotide. The V and J genes are TRBV7-2 and TRBJ1-6; D remains unclear. Germline CDR1 is SGHTA and CDR2 is FQGNSA. The V and J ends lost 8 bases and 9 bases respectively, with 11 bases between them. This CDR3 has 12 residues. The CDR3 here is CASGLLVSPLHF. The CDR3 DNA reads TGTGCCAGCGGCCTACTTGTTTCACCCCTCCACTTT. The full variable domain, completed using reference TRBV7-2 and TRBJ1-6, is GAGVSQSPSNKVTEKGKDVELRCDPISGHTALYWYRQSLGQGLEFLIYFQGNSAPDKSGLPSDRFSAERTGGSVSTLTIQRTQQEDSAVYLCASGLLVSPLHFGNGTRLTVT.

This chain links TRBV12-3 or TRBV12-4 with TRBJ1-1; unclear D gene. The CDR3 consists of 12 residues. V was clipped by 2 bases and J by 3 bases, with 4 bases between them. The CDR3 DNA follows: TGTGCCAGCAGTTTAATGGACACTGAAGCTTTCTTT. Protein sequence: CASSLMDTEAFF.

This CDR3 reads CASSIHRGQSLAKNIQYF. CDR3 DNA: TGTGCCAGCAGCATCCACCGGGGACAGAGCCTAGCCAAAAACATTCAGTACTTC. The chain joins TRBV7-3 to TRBJ2-4; TRBD1 matches at 7 bases. V shed 5 bases and J 0 bases; nucleotides not matched to a gene: 13. CDR1 SGHTA and CDR2 FQGTGA come from the germline V gene. The CDR3 totals 18 residues.

The rearrangement links TRBV9 to TRBJ1-2, with 9 nucleotides matching TRBD1. Germline V gene lookup returns CDR1 SGDLS and CDR2 YYNGEE. The CDR3 extends over 17 amino acids. After removal of 4 bases from V and 1 base from J, the junction contained 11 bases not matched to a gene. The CDR3, as DNA: TGTGCCAGCAGCCCCTCGGTTTGGGACAGGGATAACTATGGCTACACCTTC. It is translated as CASSPSVWDRDNYGYTF.

The sample holds many counts of this clonotype. The gene calls are TRBV18 and TRBJ1-1, with D perhaps matching TRBD1 (6 bases). V was pared by 5 bases and J by 4 bases, with 11 bases between. Germline V gives CDR1 KGHSH, CDR2 LQKENI. The CDR3 has 13 amino acids. The CDR3 DNA reads as TGTGCCAGCTCAGCAGGGGTGGGCACTGAAGCTTTCTTT. This translates into CASSAGVGTEAFF. The full variable domain, with the rest looked up from reference TRBV18 and TRBJ1-1, is NAGVMQNPRHLVRRRGQEARLRCSPMKGHSHVYWYRQLPEEGLKFMVYLQKENIIDESGMPKERFSAEFPKEGPSILRIQQVVRGDSAAYFCASSAGVGTEAFFGQGTRLTVV.

This clonotype has more than one count but fewer than ten. CDR3 coding DNA: TGCGCCAGCAGCTTGGACAGGGGTGTATCCTACGAGCAGTACTTC. As protein: CASSLDRGVSYEQYF. This chain connects TRBV5-1 to TRBJ2-7; 7 bases agree with TRBD1. With V trimmed by 0 bases and J by 1 base, 4 bases remained unmatched. CDR3 length equals 15 residues. The V gene's germline CDR1 is SGHRS and CDR2 YFSETQ.

This clonotype was seen repeatedly, ten times or more. V usage is TRBV2 and J usage is TRBJ2-5; D might be TRBD1 (5 bases). V gave up 4 bases and J gave up 3 bases, with 15 bases separating them. The CDR3 runs 15 residues. The germline gives CDR1 SNHLY, CDR2 FYNNEI. This CDR3 is CASSARPQGKETQYF. CDR3 DNA: TGTGCCAGCAGTGCTAGACCTCAGGGTAAAGAGACCCAGTACTTC. The complete variable domain, with remaining parts taken from reference TRBV2 and TRBJ2-5, reads EPEVTQTPSHQVTQMGQEVILRCVPISNHLYFYWYRQILGQKVEFLVSFYNNEISEKSEIFDDQFSVERPDGSNFTLKIRSTKLEDSAMYFCASSARPQGKETQYFGPGTRLLVL.

This clonotype was observed a few times. This chain links TRBV7-2 with TRBJ1-1; tentatively, D is TRBD1 (5 bases). This CDR3 spans 14 amino acids. Per germline, CDR1 SGHTA and CDR2 FQGNSA. Trimming took 6 bases from V and 0 from J, leaving 11 bases between them. CDR3 nucleotide sequence: TGTGCCAGCAGTACGGGGGGACTGAACACTGAAGCTTTCTTT. Its translation: CASSTGGLNTEAFF. Full variable domain (missing parts from reference TRBV7-2 and TRBJ1-1): GAGVSQSPSNKVTEKGKDVELRCDPISGHTALYWYRQSLGQGLEFLIYFQGNSAPDKSGLPSDRFSAERTGGSVSTLTIQRTQQEDSAVYLCASSTGGLNTEAFFGQGTRLTVV.

This clonotype has ten or more counts. The chain is built from TRBV12-3 or TRBV12-4 and TRBJ2-1; unclear D gene. Trimming left V 1 base short and J 2 bases short, with 18 bases between. The CDR3 is 18 residues long. CDR3 bases: TGTGCCAGCAGTTTAGAACCCAGAACGGGCAGAACCTACAATGAGCAGTTCTTC. The encoded protein is CASSLEPRTGRTYNEQFF.

This clonotype showed up many times. The rearrangement joins TRBV20-1 to TRBJ2-5; D uncertain. V dropped 1 base and J dropped 0 bases, with 9 bases sitting between them. The CDR3 spans 14 residues. CDR1 is DFQATT, CDR2 SNEGSKA, per germline (reference sequence). The CDR3 spells CSARVDTYQETQYF. The CDR3 nucleotides read TGCAGTGCTAGAGTAGACACCTACCAAGAGACCCAGTACTTC.

This chain links TRBV2 with TRBJ2-7; TRBD2 matches 10 bases. CDR1 SNHLY and CDR2 FYNNEI come from the germline V gene. V gave up 7 bases and J gave up 7 bases; unmatched junction bases: 13. There are 15 residues in the CDR3. CDR3 in amino acids: CASTLGLAGAWEQYF. CDR3 DNA sequence: TGTGCCAGCACCCTGGGGCTAGCGGGAGCCTGGGAGCAGTACTTC. Full variable domain (rest looked up from reference TRBV2 and TRBJ2-7): EPEVTQTPSHQVTQMGQEVILRCVPISNHLYFYWYRQILGQKVEFLVSFYNNEISEKSEIFDDQFSVERPDGSNFTLKIRSTKLEDSAMYFCASTLGLAGAWEQYFGPGTRLTVT.

The J gene is TRBJ2-1, the V gene TRBV20-1, with 10 bases fitting TRBD2. After removal of 0 bases from V and 3 bases from J, the junction contained 5 bases not matched to a gene. CDR3 length: 16 amino acids. Germline V lookup: CDR1 DFQATT, CDR2 SNEGSKA (reference sequence). CDR3 in amino acids: CSARDQGLANYNEQFF. In DNA form, the CDR3 reads TGCAGTGCTAGAGATCAGGGACTAGCGAACTACAATGAGCAGTTCTTC.

This clonotype has just a few counts. The V and J genes are TRBV4-1 and TRBJ1-1; D not certain. V shed 1 base and J shed 11 bases, with 11 bases lying between them. The CDR3 covers 12 residues. CDR1 and CDR2 (germline): MGHRA, YSYEKL. The CDR3 protein is CASSQVFSRAFF. CDR3 DNA sequence: TGCGCCAGCAGCCAAGTTTTTTCCCGGGCTTTCTTT.

The rearrangement joins TRBV5-1 to TRBJ2-1; 11 bases agree with TRBD1. Looked up from germline, CDR1 is SGHRS and CDR2 is YFSETQ. Unmatched junction bases numbered 12, after V lost 4 bases and J lost 0 bases. The CDR3 has 19 amino acids. DNA of the CDR3: TGCGCCAGCAGCCTACTTGGGACAGGGGGAGTTGGCTCCTACAATGAGCAGTTCTTC. Translating it yields CASSLLGTGGVGSYNEQFF. The full variable domain, its missing parts supplied by reference TRBV5-1 and TRBJ2-1, is KAGVTQTPRYLIKTRGQQVTLSCSPISGHRSVSWYQQTPGQGLQFLFEYFSETQRNKGNFPGRFSGRQFSNSRSEMNVSTLELGDSALYLCASSLLGTGGVGSYNEQFFGPGTRLTVL.